This TCR beta chain emerged from a study of blood T cell repertoires in COVID-19. Study details: In each case, the material was cDNA or gDNA derived from T cells, B-cell-depleted T cells, or PBMCs.

The CDR3 is made up of 15 amino acids. Trimming left V 4 bases short and J 5 bases short, with 18 bases between. Germline V gene sequence: CDR1 SGHRS, CDR2 YFSETQ. Original analysis: Reference gene primer amplification gave estimated nucleated cell counts. Profiled with immunoSEQ multiplex PCR; TCRdb holds only in-frame clones, not every one. That table gives V, J and clone size, and the DNA gave D and trimming. Of around 94,000 clones in the sample, 85% were seen once. The specimen was peripheral blood. The rearrangement joins TRBV5-1 to TRBJ1-1, with D perhaps TRBD1 (6 bases). The sequence derives from a man in his fifties with acute or convalescent COVID-19. Written as DNA, the CDR3 is TGCGCCAGCAGCGACCTCAGGGGAGGGGGTACTGAAGCTTTCTTT. This sequence encodes CASSDLRGGGTEAFF.